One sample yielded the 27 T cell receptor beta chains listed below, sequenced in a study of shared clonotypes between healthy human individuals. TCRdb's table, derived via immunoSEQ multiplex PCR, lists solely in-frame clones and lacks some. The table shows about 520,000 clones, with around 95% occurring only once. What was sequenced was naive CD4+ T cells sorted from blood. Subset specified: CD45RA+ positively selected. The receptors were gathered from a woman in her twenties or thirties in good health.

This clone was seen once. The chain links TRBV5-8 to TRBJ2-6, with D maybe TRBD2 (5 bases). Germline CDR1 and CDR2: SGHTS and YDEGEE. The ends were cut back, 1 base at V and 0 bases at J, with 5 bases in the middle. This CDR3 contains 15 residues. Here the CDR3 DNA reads TGTGCCAGCAGCTTGCGGGGCTCTGGGGCCAACGTCCTGACTTTC. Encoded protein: CASSLRGSGANVLTF.

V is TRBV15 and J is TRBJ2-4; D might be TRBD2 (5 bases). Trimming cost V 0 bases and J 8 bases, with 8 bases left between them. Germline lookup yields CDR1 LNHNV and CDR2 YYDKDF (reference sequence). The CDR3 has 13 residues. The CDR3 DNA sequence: TGTGCCACCAGCAGAGACTCGCGGGACATTCAGTACTTC. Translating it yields CATSRDSRDIQYF.

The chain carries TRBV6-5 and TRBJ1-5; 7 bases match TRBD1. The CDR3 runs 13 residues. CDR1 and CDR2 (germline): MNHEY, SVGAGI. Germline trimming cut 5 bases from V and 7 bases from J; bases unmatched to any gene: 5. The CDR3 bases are TGTGCCAGCAGTAGACAGGGCGGGCAGCCCCAGCATTTT. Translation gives CASSRQGGQPQHF.

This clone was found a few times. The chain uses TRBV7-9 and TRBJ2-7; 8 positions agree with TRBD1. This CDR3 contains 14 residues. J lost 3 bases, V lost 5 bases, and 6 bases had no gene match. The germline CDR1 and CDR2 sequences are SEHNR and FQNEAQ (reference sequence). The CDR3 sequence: CASSPRTGNYEQYF. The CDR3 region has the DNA TGTGCCAGCAGCCCGCGGACAGGGAACTACGAGCAGTACTTC.

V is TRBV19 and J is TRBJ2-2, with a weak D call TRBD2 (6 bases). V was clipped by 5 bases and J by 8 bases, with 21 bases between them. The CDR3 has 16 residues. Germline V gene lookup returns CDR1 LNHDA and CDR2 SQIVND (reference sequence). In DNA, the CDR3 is TGTGCCAGTAGTGTCCAGGGAGCGGGCGTAAGTGGGGAGCTGTTTTTT. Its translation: CASSVQGAGVSGELFF. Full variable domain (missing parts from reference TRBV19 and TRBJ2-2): DGGITQSPKYLFRKEGQNVTLSCEQNLNHDAMYWYRQDPGQGLRLIYYSQIVNDFQKGDIAEGYSVSREKKESFPLTVTSAQKNPTAFYLCASSVQGAGVSGELFFGEGSRLTVL.

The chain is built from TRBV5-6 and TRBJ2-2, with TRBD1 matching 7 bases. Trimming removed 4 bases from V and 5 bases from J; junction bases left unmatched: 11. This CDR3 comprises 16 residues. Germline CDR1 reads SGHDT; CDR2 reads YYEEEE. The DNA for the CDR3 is TGTGCCAGCAGCCAACTGGGACAGCGAATGACCGGGGAGCTGTTTTTT. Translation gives CASSQLGQRMTGELFF.

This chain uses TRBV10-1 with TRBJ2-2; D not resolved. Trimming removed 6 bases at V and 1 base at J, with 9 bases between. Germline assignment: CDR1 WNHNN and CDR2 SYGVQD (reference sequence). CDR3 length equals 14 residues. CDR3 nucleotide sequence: TGCGCCAGCAGACAGAGGCGGAACACCGGGGAGCTGTTTTTT. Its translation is CASRQRRNTGELFF.

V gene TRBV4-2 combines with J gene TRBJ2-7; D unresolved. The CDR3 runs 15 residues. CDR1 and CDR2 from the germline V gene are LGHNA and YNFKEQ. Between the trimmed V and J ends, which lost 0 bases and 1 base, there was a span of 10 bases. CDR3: CASSQDLKRSYEQYF. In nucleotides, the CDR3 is TGTGCCAGCAGCCAAGATCTTAAGCGATCCTACGAGCAGTACTTC.

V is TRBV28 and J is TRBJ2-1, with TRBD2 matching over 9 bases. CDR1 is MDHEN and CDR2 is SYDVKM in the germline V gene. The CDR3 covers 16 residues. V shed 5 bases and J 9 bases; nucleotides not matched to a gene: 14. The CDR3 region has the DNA TGTGCCAGCAGTAAGGGACTATGGCGGGAGGGTGGTGAGCAGTTCTTC. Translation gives CASSKGLWREGGEQFF.

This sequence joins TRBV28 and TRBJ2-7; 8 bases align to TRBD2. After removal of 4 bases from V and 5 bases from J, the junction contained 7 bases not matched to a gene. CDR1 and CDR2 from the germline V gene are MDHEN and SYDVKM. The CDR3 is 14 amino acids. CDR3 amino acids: CASSSGLAPHEQYF. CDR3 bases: TGTGCCAGCAGTTCAGGACTAGCCCCCCACGAGCAGTACTTC.

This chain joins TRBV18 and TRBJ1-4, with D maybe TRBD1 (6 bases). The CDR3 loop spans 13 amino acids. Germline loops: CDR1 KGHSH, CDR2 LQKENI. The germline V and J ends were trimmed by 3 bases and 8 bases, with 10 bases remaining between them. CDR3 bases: TGTGCCAGCTCACCGACCGACAGGGAAAAACTGTTTTTT. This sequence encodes CASSPTDREKLFF.

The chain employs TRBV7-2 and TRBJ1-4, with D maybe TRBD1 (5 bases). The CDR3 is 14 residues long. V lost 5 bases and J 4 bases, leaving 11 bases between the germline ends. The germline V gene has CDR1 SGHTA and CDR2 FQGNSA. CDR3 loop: CASSRGTVNEKLFF. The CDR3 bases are TGTGCCAGCAGCCGAGGGACGGTTAATGAAAAACTGTTTTTT.

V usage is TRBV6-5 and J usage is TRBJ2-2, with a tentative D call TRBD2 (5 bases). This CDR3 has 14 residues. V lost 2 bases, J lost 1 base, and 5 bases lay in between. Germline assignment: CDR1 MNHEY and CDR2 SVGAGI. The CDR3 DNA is TGTGCCAGCAGTTACGGACTGAACACCGGGGAGCTGTTTTTT. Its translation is CASSYGLNTGELFF.

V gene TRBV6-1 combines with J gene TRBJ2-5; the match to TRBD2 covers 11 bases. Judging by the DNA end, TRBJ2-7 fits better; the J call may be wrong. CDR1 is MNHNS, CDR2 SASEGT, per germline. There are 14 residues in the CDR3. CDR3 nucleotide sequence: TGTGCCAGCAGTAGGGGACTAGCGGAATACGAGCAGTACTTC. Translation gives CASSRGLAEYEQYF.

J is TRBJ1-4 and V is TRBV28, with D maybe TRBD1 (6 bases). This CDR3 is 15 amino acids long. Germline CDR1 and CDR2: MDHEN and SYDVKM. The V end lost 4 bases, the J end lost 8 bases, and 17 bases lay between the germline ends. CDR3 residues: CASSSRGGGYEKLFF. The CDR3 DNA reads TGTGCCAGCAGTTCTCGGGGAGGGGGTTACGAAAAACTGTTTTTT.

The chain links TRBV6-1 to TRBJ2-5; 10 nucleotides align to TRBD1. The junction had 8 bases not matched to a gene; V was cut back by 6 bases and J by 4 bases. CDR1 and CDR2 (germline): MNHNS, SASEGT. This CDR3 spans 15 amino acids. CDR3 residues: CASRRQGQGPETQYF. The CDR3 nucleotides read TGTGCCAGCAGGAGACAGGGACAGGGGCCAGAGACCCAGTACTTC.

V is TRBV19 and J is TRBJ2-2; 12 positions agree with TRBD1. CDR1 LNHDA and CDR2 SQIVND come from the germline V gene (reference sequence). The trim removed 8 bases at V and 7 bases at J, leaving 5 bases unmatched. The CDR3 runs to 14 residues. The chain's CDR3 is CASRDRGLFGELFF. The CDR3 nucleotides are TGTGCCAGTCGGGACAGGGGGCTCTTCGGGGAGCTGTTTTTT.

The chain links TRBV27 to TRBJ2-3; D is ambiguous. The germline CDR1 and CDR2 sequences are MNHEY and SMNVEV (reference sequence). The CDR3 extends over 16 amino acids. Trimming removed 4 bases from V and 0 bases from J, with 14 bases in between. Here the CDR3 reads CASSSPTGYSTDTQYF. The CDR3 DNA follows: TGTGCCAGCAGTTCTCCGACCGGCTATAGCACAGATACGCAGTATTTT.

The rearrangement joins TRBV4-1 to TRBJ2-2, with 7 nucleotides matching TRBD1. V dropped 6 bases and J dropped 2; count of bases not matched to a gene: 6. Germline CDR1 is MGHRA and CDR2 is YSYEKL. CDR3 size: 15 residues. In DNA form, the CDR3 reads TGCGCCAGCAGTACCGGGACAGCAAACACCGGGGAGCTGTTTTTT. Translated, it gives CASSTGTANTGELFF.

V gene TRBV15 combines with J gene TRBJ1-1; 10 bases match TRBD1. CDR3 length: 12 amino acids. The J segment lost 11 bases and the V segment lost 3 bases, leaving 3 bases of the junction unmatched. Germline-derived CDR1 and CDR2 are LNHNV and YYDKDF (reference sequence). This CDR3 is CATSRDRGTAFF. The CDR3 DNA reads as TGTGCCACCAGCAGGGACAGGGGGACGGCTTTCTTT.

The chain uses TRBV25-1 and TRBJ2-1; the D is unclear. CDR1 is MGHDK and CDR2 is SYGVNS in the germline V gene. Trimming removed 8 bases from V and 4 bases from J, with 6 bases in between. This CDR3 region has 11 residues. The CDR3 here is CASLGYNEQFF. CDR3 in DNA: TGTGCCAGCCTAGGTTACAATGAGCAGTTCTTC.

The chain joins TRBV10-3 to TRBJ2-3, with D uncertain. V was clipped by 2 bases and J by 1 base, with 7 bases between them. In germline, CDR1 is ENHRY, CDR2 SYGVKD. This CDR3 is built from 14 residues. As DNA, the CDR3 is TGTGCCATCAGTGAGGCCAAGGGCACAGATACGCAGTATTTT. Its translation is CAISEAKGTDTQYF.

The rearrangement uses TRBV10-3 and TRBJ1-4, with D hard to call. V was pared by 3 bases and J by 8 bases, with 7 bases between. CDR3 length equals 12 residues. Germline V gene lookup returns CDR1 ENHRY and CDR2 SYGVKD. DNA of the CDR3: TGTGCCATCAGTGATTCCTCCGAAAAACTGTTTTTT. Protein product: CAISDSSEKLFF.

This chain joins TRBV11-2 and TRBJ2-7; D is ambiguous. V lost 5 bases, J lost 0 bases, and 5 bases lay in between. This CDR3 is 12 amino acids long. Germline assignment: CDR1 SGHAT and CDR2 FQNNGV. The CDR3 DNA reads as TGTGCCAGCAGCAAGACCTCCTACGAGCAGTACTTC. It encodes CASSKTSYEQYF.

The CDR3 DNA reads TGTGCCAGCACCGGGACAGACTATGGCTACACCTTC. Amino acid sequence: CASTGTDYGYTF. The rearrangement joins TRBV21-1 to TRBJ1-2; no DNA check was done on the table's D call, TRBD1. TRBV21-1 constitutes a pseudogene. This CDR3 has 12 residues.

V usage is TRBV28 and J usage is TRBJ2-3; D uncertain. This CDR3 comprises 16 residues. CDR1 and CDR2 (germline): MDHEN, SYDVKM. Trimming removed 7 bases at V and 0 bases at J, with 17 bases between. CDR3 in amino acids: CASTPPIRISTDTQYF. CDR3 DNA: TGTGCCAGCACTCCCCCTATCCGTATTAGCACAGATACGCAGTATTTT.

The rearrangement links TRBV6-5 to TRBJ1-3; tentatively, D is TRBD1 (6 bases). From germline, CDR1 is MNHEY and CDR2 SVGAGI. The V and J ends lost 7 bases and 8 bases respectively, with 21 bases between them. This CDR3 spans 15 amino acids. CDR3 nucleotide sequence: TGTGCCAGCAAAGACAGGTTGGGTATCGGACACACCATATATTTT. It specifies CASKDRLGIGHTIYF.